This T cell receptor beta chain was identified in a study of T cell responses to AZD1222 COVID-19 vaccine. Germline CDR1 MNHEY, CDR2 SMNVEV (reference sequence). Unmatched junction bases numbered 7, after V lost 6 bases and J lost 11 bases. The CDR3 contains 13 residues. As for this clone: Its antigen is as yet unknown.

Regarding the study as a whole: Clonal diversity may have been underestimated, and the donors were mostly white British, with more females than males. Regions 160-218 and 743-854 held dominance among vaccine-associated CD4 TCRs, which spanned spike. The study sampled repertoires only after the peak T cell response. Rises in breadth and depth of Spike-specific TCRs came after two AZD1222 doses.

Data came from immunoSEQ multiplex PCR; TCRdb stores just in-frame clones and leaves some out. The sample carries some 120,000 clones, roughly 91% recorded once. The sequencing here drew on peripheral blood, taken on day 0 of AZD1222 vaccination. The chain carries TRBV27 and TRBJ2-3; 11 nucleotides match TRBD2. This receptor was identified in an adult in good health. CDR3 sequence reads: CASRDLLAGGQYF. CDR3 coding DNA: TGTGCCAGCAGGGATTTGCTAGCGGGAGGGCAGTATTTT.